This TCR beta chain was sequenced during a study of vaccination and CD4 T cells after COVID-19. Researchers used the Oncomine TCR Beta short-read assay to sequence DNA from cultured CD4+ T cells. Via MiXCR, TCRdb re-called the PCR reads, giving one row per CDR3 protein. The data show 14,000 to 15,000 distinct CDR3 sequences, around 48% seen once. This CDR3 region has 16 residues. Trimming left V 3 bases short and J 6 bases short, with 18 bases between. Documented treatment: roughly 11-day PBMC culture with coronavirus spike peptide pools or control peptides (ViraFEST assay). This clonotype was seen more than once but under ten times. Its target is unknown.

The sequenced material came from CD4+ T cells from blood, cultured in vitro. The rearrangement joins TRBV12-3 or TRBV12-4 to TRBJ1-5; D unclear. This TCR was sampled from a human donor who had recovered from COVID-19. The CDR3 spells CASSFMVGGGSQPQHF. The CDR3 DNA follows: TGTGCCAGCAGTTTTATGGTGGGAGGAGGGAGTCAGCCCCAGCATTTT.